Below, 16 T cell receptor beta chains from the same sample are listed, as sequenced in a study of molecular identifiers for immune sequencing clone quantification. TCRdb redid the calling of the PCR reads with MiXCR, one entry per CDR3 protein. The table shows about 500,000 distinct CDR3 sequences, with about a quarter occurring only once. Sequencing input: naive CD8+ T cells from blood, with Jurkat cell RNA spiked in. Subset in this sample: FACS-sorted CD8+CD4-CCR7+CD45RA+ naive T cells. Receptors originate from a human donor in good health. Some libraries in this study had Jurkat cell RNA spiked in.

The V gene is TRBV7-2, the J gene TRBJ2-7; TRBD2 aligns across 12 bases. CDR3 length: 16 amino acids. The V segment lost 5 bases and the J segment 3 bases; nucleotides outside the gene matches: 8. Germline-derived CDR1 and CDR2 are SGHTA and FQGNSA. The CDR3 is CASSPLVGLAGYEQYF. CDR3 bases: TGTGCCAGCAGCCCCCTGGTGGGACTAGCGGGCTACGAGCAGTACTTC. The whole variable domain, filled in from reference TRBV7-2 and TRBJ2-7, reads GAGVSQSPSNKVTEKGKDVELRCDPISGHTALYWYRQSLGQGLEFLIYFQGNSAPDKSGLPSDRFSAERTGGSVSTLTIQRTQQEDSAVYLCASSPLVGLAGYEQYFGPGTRLTVT.

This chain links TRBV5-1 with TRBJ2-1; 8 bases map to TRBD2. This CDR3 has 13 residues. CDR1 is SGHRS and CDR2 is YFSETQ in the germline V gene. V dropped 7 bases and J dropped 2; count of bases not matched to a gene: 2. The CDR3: CASGREAYNEQFF. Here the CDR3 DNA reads TGCGCCAGCGGGCGGGAGGCCTACAATGAGCAGTTCTTC.

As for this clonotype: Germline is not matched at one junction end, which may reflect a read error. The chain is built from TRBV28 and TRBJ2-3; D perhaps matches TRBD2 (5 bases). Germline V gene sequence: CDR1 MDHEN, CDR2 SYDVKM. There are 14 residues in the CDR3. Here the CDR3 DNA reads TGTGCCAGCAGTTCCCGGGATTTCACAGATAGGCAGTATTTT. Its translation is CASSSRDFTDRQYF.

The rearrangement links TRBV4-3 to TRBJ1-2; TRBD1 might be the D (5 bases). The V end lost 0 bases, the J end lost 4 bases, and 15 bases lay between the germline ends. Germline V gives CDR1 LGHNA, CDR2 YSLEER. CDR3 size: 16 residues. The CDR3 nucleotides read TGCGCCAGCAGCCAAGATAGTAAAGGGACCATCTATGGCTACACCTTC. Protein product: CASSQDSKGTIYGYTF.

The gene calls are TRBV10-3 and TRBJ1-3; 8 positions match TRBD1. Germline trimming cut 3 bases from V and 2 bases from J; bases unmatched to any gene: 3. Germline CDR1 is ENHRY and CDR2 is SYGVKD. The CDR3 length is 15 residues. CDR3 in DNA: TGTGCCATCAGTGACCCGGACAGGGCTGGAAACACCATATATTTT. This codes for CAISDPDRAGNTIYF.

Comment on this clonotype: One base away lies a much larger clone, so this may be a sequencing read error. CDR3: CASSWTDLDTGELFF. CDR3 nucleotide sequence: TGTGCCAGCAGTTGGACAGATTTGGACACCGGGGAGCTGTTTTTT. The rearrangement joins TRBV6-2 or TRBV6-3 to TRBJ2-2; D might be TRBD1 (6 bases). The CDR3 spans 15 residues. With 4 bases removed from V and 3 bases from J, the gap between germline ends came to 12 bases. Germline lookup yields CDR1 MNHEY and CDR2 SVGEGT.

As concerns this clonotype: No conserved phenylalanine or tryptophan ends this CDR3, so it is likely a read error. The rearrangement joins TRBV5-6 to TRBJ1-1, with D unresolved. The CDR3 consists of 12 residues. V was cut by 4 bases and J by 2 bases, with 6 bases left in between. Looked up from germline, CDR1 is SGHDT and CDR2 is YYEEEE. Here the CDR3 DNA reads TGTGCCAGCAGCCTCTCTAACACTGAAGCTTTCTCT. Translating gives CASSLSNTEAFS.

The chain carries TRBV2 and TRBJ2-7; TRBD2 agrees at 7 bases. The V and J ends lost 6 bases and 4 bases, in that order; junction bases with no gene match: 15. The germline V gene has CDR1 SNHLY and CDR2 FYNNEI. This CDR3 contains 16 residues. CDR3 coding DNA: TGTGCCAGCAGCGAAAGCCTGGGAGGGCCCTCGTACGAGCAGTACTTC. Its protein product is CASSESLGGPSYEQYF.

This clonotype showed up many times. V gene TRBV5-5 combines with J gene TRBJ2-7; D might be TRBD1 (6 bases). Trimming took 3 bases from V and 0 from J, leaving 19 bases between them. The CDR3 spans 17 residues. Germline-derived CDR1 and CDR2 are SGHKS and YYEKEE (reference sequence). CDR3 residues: CASSSERTATSSYEQYF. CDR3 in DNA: TGTGCCAGCAGCTCCGAGCGGACAGCTACGAGCTCCTACGAGCAGTACTTC. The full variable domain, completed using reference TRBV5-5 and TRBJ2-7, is DAGVTQSPTHLIKTRGQQVTLRCSPISGHKSVSWYQQVLGQGPQFIFQYYEKEERGRGNFPDRFSARQFPNYSSELNVNALLLGDSALYLCASSSERTATSSYEQYFGPGTRLTVT.

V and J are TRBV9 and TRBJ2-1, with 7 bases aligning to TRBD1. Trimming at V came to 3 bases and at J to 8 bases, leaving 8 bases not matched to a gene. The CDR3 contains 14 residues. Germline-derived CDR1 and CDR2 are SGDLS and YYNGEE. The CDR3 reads CASSATGNLDEQFF. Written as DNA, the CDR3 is TGTGCCAGCAGCGCGACAGGGAACTTAGATGAGCAGTTCTTC. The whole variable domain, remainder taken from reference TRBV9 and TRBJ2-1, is DSGVTQTPKHLITATGQRVTLRCSPRSGDLSVYWYQQSLDQGLQFLIQYYNGEERAKGNILERFSAQQFPDLHSELNLSSLELGDSALYFCASSATGNLDEQFFGPGTRLTVL.

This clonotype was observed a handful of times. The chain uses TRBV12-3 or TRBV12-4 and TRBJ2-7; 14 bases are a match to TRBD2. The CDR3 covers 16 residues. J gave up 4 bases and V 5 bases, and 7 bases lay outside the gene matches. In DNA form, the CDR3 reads TGTGCCAGCAGTCAAACCGGGACTAGCGGGAGTTACGAGCAGTACTTC. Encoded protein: CASSQTGTSGSYEQYF.

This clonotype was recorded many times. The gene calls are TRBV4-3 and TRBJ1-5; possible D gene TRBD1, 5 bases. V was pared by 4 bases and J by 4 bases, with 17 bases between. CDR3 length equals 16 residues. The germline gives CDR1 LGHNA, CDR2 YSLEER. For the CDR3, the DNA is TGCGCCAGCAGCCCAGACAGCAGAACAACTAATCAGCCCCAGCATTTT. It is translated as CASSPDSRTTNQPQHF.

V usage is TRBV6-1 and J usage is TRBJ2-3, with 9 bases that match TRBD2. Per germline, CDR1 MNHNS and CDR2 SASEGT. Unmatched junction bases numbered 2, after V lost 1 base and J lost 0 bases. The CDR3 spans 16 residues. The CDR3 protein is CASSEGLAASTDTQYF. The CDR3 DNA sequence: TGTGCCAGCAGTGAAGGACTAGCGGCTAGCACAGATACGCAGTATTTT.

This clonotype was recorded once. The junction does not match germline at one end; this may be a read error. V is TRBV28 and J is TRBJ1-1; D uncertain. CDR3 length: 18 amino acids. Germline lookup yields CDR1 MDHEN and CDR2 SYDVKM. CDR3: CASSFGVVVSERNTEALF. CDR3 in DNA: TGTGCCAGCAGTTTCGGGGTCGTCGTGAGCGAGAGGAACACTGAAGCTCTCTTT.

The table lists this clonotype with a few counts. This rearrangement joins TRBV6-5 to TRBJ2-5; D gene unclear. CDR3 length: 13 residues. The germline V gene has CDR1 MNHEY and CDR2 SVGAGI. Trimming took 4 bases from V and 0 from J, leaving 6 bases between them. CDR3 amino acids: CASSLWNQETQYF. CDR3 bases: TGTGCCAGCAGTTTGTGGAACCAAGAGACCCAGTACTTC.

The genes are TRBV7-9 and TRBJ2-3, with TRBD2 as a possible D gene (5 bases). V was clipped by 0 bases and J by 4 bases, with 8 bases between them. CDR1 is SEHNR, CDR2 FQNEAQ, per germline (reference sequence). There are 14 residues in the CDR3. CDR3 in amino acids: CASSLAFGADTQYF. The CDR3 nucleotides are TGTGCCAGCAGCTTAGCGTTCGGGGCAGATACGCAGTATTTT.